These 16 T cell receptor beta chains share one sample of origin, sequenced in a study of metastatic and nonmetastatic thyroid tumors. The entire patient cohort was treatment-naive prior to thyroid surgery. TCRdb called clones again from the PCR reads with MiXCR. The sample holds some 18,000 clones, roughly 36% seen once. Sequenced: tumor tissue. Receptor source: a male donor with papillary thyroid cancer or a benign thyroid nodule (not recorded which). Some clones in this sample may be carry-over from other donors' samples.

The CDR3 region is CASSLSFASGGNEQFF. CDR3 bases: TGTGCCAGCAGTTTATCGTTCGCTAGCGGGGGGAATGAGCAGTTCTTC. The chain couples TRBV27 to TRBJ2-1; 11 bases agree with TRBD2. Unmatched junction bases numbered 5, after V lost 0 bases and J lost 7 bases. The CDR3 sequence is 16 residues long. Germline assignment: CDR1 MNHEY and CDR2 SMNVEV (reference sequence).

This clone was seen a handful of times. V is TRBV28 and J is TRBJ2-7; D is unresolved. The CDR3 consists of 14 residues. CDR1 and CDR2 from the germline V gene are MDHEN and SYDVKM. V was trimmed by 5 bases and J by 7 bases, leaving 18 bases between them. CDR3: CASSPHDISREQYF. The CDR3 region has the DNA TGTGCCAGCAGTCCACACGACATAAGCCGGGAGCAGTACTTC.

This clone was seen only a few times. This sequence joins TRBV19 and TRBJ1-1, with D possibly matching TRBD1 (5 bases). CDR1 and CDR2 from the germline V gene are LNHDA and SQIVND (reference sequence). CDR3 length: 15 amino acids. With 7 bases removed from V and 11 bases from J, the gap between germline ends came to 26 bases. The CDR3 protein is CASTMGGGTPLLAFF. The CDR3 DNA reads as TGTGCCAGTACCATGGGAGGAGGGACTCCGCTGCTGGCTTTCTTT.

On this clone itself: A much larger clone sits a single nucleotide away, making a read error possible. The final CDR3 position lacks the conserved phenylalanine or tryptophan, pointing to a likely read error. The chain uses TRBV6-2 or TRBV6-3 and TRBJ1-2; no firm D call. The CDR3 runs to 12 residues. Between the trimmed V and J ends, which lost 9 bases and 2 bases, there was a span of 10 bases. Germline V gene sequence: CDR1 MNHEY, CDR2 SVGEGT. DNA of the CDR3: TGTGCCAGAGAAAGAGGGAACTATGGCTACACCATC. This translates into CARERGNYGYTI.

The rearrangement joins TRBV18 to TRBJ2-2; 9 positions agree with TRBD2. The V segment lost 0 bases and the J segment 4 bases; nucleotides outside the gene matches: 3. The CDR3 spans 16 residues. Germline values: CDR1 KGHSH, CDR2 LQKENI. The CDR3 DNA is TGTGCCAGCTCACCACCGGGTAGCGGGGGCACCGGGGAGCTGTTTTTT. Encoded protein: CASSPPGSGGTGELFF.

On this clone: One junction end disagrees with the germline gene, perhaps due to a read error. This sequence joins TRBV20-1 and TRBJ2-3; D remains ambiguous. The CDR3 is 15 residues long. Germline CDR1 is DFQATT and CDR2 is SNEGSKA (reference sequence). The CDR3 nucleotides read TGCAGTGCCAGAGTCCAAAACGTGGCGACAGATACGCAGTATTTT. Residues: CSARVQNVATDTQYF.

The chain recombines TRBV10-3 with TRBJ2-1; 8 nucleotides match TRBD2. Germline V gene sequence: CDR1 ENHRY, CDR2 SYGVKD. The CDR3 loop spans 15 amino acids. V lost 7 bases to trimming and J lost 10 bases; unmatched junction nucleotides: 15. CDR3 amino acids: CAIKSGTRDAGEQFF. The CDR3 bases are TGTGCCATCAAATCCGGGACTAGGGACGCGGGGGAGCAGTTCTTC.

This clone has more than one count but fewer than ten. The V and J genes are TRBV6-1 and TRBJ1-2; weak D call: TRBD1 (5 bases). Germline assignment: CDR1 MNHNS and CDR2 SASEGT. CDR3 size: 14 residues. V was trimmed by 7 bases and J by 3 bases, leaving 15 bases between them. The CDR3 sequence: CASTTKGNYYGYTF. The DNA for the CDR3 is TGTGCCAGCACCACTAAGGGGAATTACTATGGCTACACCTTC.

This clone has ten or more counts. The chain uses TRBV15 and TRBJ2-2; D is undetermined. Trimming stripped 1 base from V and 2 bases from J, with 8 bases between. This CDR3 is 15 amino acids long. The germline CDR1 and CDR2 sequences are LNHNV and YYDKDF (reference sequence). Here the CDR3 DNA reads TGTGCCACCAGCAGAGCCGTAATAAACACCGGGGAGCTGTTTTTT. It translates to CATSRAVINTGELFF.

A word on this clone: A junction boundary mismatches the germline segment, possibly from a read error. The chain recombines TRBV7-6 with TRBJ2-3; D gene uncertain. Germline CDR1 SGHVS, CDR2 FNYEAQ. The CDR3 is 12 residues long. The CDR3 coding sequence is TGTGCCATCAGCCTCGGAACAGATACGCAGTATTTT. As protein: CAISLGTDTQYF.

The rearrangement uses TRBV2 and TRBJ2-7; 8 bases line up with TRBD1. The CDR3 spans 14 residues. The ends lost 10 bases at V and 0 bases at J; junction bases unmatched: 8. Germline V gives CDR1 SNHLY, CDR2 FYNNEI. CDR3: CAITRTGGSYEQYF. The CDR3 nucleotides are TGTGCCATCACCCGTACAGGGGGCTCCTACGAGCAGTACTTC.

The rearrangement joins TRBV7-8 to TRBJ2-5; tentative D call: TRBD2 (5 bases). The J call is doubtful: the DNA matches TRBJ2-1 better. The CDR3 extends over 15 amino acids. Germline CDR1 is SGHVS and CDR2 is FQNEAQ. In DNA form, the CDR3 reads TGTGCCAGCAGCCCCCAGTTGGGGAGTTGGGAGACCCAGTTCTTC. Encoded protein: CASSPQLGSWETQFF.

By sample share, this clone is medium-sized. V usage is TRBV20-1 and J usage is TRBJ2-7; the match to TRBD2 covers 11 bases. Trimming removed 4 bases from V and 0 bases from J; junction bases left unmatched: 5. The germline V gene encodes CDR1 DFQATT and CDR2 SNEGSKA (reference sequence). This CDR3 spans 15 amino acids. CDR3 DNA: TGCAGTGCTAAGGCCGGACTAGCGGGCTCCTACGAGCAGTACTTC. Translating it yields CSAKAGLAGSYEQYF.

The table lists this clone with many counts. J is TRBJ2-7 and V is TRBV20-1; D possibly uses TRBD1 or TRBD2 (5 bases each). This CDR3 is 15 amino acids long. V was pared by 6 bases and J by 0 bases, with 18 bases between. Per germline, CDR1 DFQATT and CDR2 SNEGSKA (reference sequence). The CDR3 loop is CSAPTQRGPSYEQYF. The CDR3 DNA sequence: TGCAGTGCCCCTACCCAGAGGGGACCCTCCTACGAGCAGTACTTC.

This chain connects TRBV7-9 to TRBJ1-3; D remains ambiguous. This CDR3 is built from 15 residues. Germline values: CDR1 SEHNR, CDR2 FQNEAQ (reference sequence). CDR3 residues: CAMHSSRYSGNTIYF. For the CDR3, the DNA is TGTGCTATGCACTCGTCCCGTTACTCTGGAAACACCATATATTTT.

In its sample, this clone was seen many times. The same CDR3 is also encoded by other DNA sequences in this sample. The chain has TRBV20-1 and TRBJ2-2; no reliable D call. The CDR3 totals 13 residues. V was clipped by 6 bases and J by 3 bases, with 11 bases between them. Germline V gene sequence: CDR1 DFQATT, CDR2 SNEGSKA (reference sequence). Written as DNA, the CDR3 is TGCAGTGCCAACGAACTCGACACCGGGGAGCTGTTTTTT. Amino acid sequence: CSANELDTGELFF.